This passage covers 32 T cell receptor beta chains from one sample sequenced in a study of identical twins. Via MiXCR, TCRdb re-called the 5' RACE reads, giving one row per CDR3 protein. The sample lists a few hundred thousand distinct CDR3 sequences; approximately 8.3% were seen once. These sequences were also reported in another study, on yellow fever vaccine responses in identical twins.

The sample was CD8+ T cells sorted from blood. The receptors were sampled from a woman under 30 in good health.

Many counts were recorded for this clonotype. V and J are TRBV28 and TRBJ2-7; D not resolved. CDR1 MDHEN and CDR2 SYDVKM come from the germline V gene. The CDR3 extends over 11 amino acids. V lost 4 bases, J lost 7 bases, and 8 bases lay in between. As DNA, the CDR3 is TGTGCCAGCAGTTCTCTCCGTGAGCAGTACTTC. This translates into CASSSLREQYF.

This clonotype occurred many times. The chain joins TRBV2 to TRBJ2-2; 8 bases fit TRBD1. Germline values: CDR1 SNHLY, CDR2 FYNNEI. The V and J ends lost 9 bases and 0 bases, in that order; junction bases with no gene match: 3. The CDR3 loop spans 14 amino acids. The CDR3 DNA is TGTGCCAGTTCGACAGGGGCGAACACCGGGGAGCTGTTTTTT. This gives the protein CASSTGANTGELFF.

The chain employs TRBV4-3 and TRBJ2-3, with TRBD2 identical over 15 bases. CDR1 and CDR2 (germline): LGHNA, YSLEER. The CDR3 spans 15 residues. Trimming at V came to 4 bases and at J to 7 bases, leaving 3 bases not matched to a gene. The CDR3 loop reads CASSPGTSGRYTQYF. DNA for the CDR3: TGCGCCAGCAGCCCCGGGACTAGCGGGAGGTATACGCAGTATTTT.

The chain couples TRBV27 to TRBJ2-7, with D possibly TRBD1 on 6 matching bases. V was pared by 3 bases and J by 2 bases, with 14 bases between. The germline V gene encodes CDR1 MNHEY and CDR2 SMNVEV (reference sequence). This CDR3 is 15 amino acids long. CDR3 DNA: TGTGCCAGCAGTTTCCGGGACACGGTTACCTACGAGCAGTACTTC. Translation: CASSFRDTVTYEQYF.

This clonotype occurred many times. The J gene is TRBJ1-5, the V gene TRBV5-5; weak D call: TRBD1 (6 bases). From germline, CDR1 is SGHKS and CDR2 YYEKEE (reference sequence). This CDR3 comprises 14 residues. V was shortened by 0 bases and J by 6 bases, with 10 bases between the two germline ends. CDR3 DNA sequence: TGTGCCAGCAGCTTGGGAGGGGGGGGTCAGCCCCAGCATTTT. Translated: CASSLGGGGQPQHF.

This clonotype was observed at least ten times. Here the CDR3 reads CASSQERSSGGDEQFF. CDR3 bases: TGCGCCAGCAGCCAAGAAAGATCGAGCGGGGGCGATGAGCAGTTCTTC. V gene TRBV4-3 combines with J gene TRBJ2-1; 8 positions agree with TRBD2. The CDR3 spans 16 residues. V gave up 0 bases and J gave up 8 bases; unmatched junction bases: 9. The germline V gene has CDR1 LGHNA and CDR2 YSLEER.

The table lists this clonotype with many counts. This chain connects TRBV6-1 to TRBJ1-2; D is perhaps TRBD1 (5 bases). The CDR3 totals 15 residues. V dropped 0 bases and J dropped 6 bases, with 14 bases sitting between them. Germline V gene data show CDR1 as MNHNS and CDR2 as SASEGT. The CDR3 region has the DNA TGTGCCAGCAGTGAAGCCCGGGGGATGGTTGATGGCTACACCTTC. Translating gives CASSEARGMVDGYTF.

This clonotype was observed a handful of times. This chain links TRBV5-1 with TRBJ2-1; 9 bases line up with TRBD2. Germline CDR1 reads SGHRS; CDR2 reads YFSETQ. The CDR3 is 15 amino acids. Trimming cost V 0 bases and J 8 bases; bases outside gene matches: 6. The CDR3 DNA is TGCGCCAGCAGCTTGGCGGTAGCGGGAGCGGATGAGCAGTTCTTC. It is translated as CASSLAVAGADEQFF. The full variable domain, rest sourced from reference TRBV5-1 and TRBJ2-1, is KAGVTQTPRYLIKTRGQQVTLSCSPISGHRSVSWYQQTPGQGLQFLFEYFSETQRNKGNFPGRFSGRQFSNSRSEMNVSTLELGDSALYLCASSLAVAGADEQFFGPGTRLTVL.

The CDR3, as DNA: TGTGCCAGCACGGCGGGGTTCAGCACAGATACGCAGTATTTT. This gives the protein CASTAGFSTDTQYF. This rearrangement joins TRBV28 to TRBJ2-3; perhaps TRBD2 as D (6 bases). V shed 7 bases and J shed 0 bases, with 11 bases lying between them. The CDR3 is 14 residues long. The germline V gene has CDR1 MDHEN and CDR2 SYDVKM.

The chain has TRBV29-1 and TRBJ2-1, with 7 bases matching TRBD2. The V gene's germline CDR1 is SQVTM and CDR2 ANQGSEA. V trimming: 5 bases; J trimming: 10 bases; junction bases outside the gene matches: 5. This CDR3 has 11 amino acids. The CDR3 DNA is TGCAGCGTTCGCGGACTAGACGAGCAGTTCTTC. This translates into CSVRGLDEQFF.

This clonotype was seen ten or more times. The chain uses TRBV6-5 and TRBJ1-1; D perhaps matches TRBD1 (5 bases). V lost 2 bases and J lost 1, with 14 bases in between. The CDR3 totals 16 residues. From germline, CDR1 is MNHEY and CDR2 SVGAGI. This CDR3 is CASSYAGTGPNTEAFF. For the CDR3, the DNA is TGTGCCAGCAGTTACGCCGGGACCGGCCCGAACACTGAAGCTTTCTTT.

This clonotype was detected ten times or more. The chain recombines TRBV3-1 with TRBJ2-5; D remains unclear. Trimming stripped 4 bases from V and 5 bases from J, with 8 bases between. Germline assignment: CDR1 LGHDT and CDR2 YNNKEL (reference sequence). This CDR3 is 12 amino acids long. CDR3 sequence (DNA): TGTGCCAGCAGCCCTAAAGGCGAGACCCAGTACTTC. Its translation is CASSPKGETQYF.

The J gene is TRBJ1-6, the V gene TRBV2; 9 bases align to TRBD1. The CDR3 spans 14 residues. The ends lost 5 bases at V and 7 bases at J; junction bases unmatched: 3. CDR1 is SNHLY and CDR2 is FYNNEI in the germline V gene. Here the CDR3 DNA reads TGTGCCAGCAGTCGGACAGGGGAAAATTCACCCCTCCACTTT. Encoded protein: CASSRTGENSPLHF.

The chain carries TRBV21-1 and TRBJ2-7; TRBD2 was called by the table and not checked on the DNA. TRBV21-1 is noted as a pseudogene. CDR3 size: 15 residues. The CDR3 sequence: CASSNQRERSYEQYF. The CDR3 coding sequence is TGTGCCAGCAGCAATCAGCGGGAGCGCTCCTACGAGCAGTACTTC.

This clonotype was picked up a small number of times. The chain couples TRBV6-1 to TRBJ2-3; D is perhaps TRBD2 (5 bases). This CDR3 contains 14 residues. The germline V gene has CDR1 MNHNS and CDR2 SASEGT. The V gene lost 5 bases and the J gene lost 4 bases, with 13 bases spanning the gap. CDR3 bases: TGTGCCAGCAGTCCGACACACGGGGCAGATACGCAGTATTTT. This gives the protein CASSPTHGADTQYF.

V usage is TRBV19 and J usage is TRBJ2-3; D is uncertain. Germline values: CDR1 LNHDA, CDR2 SQIVND (reference sequence). The CDR3 spans 13 residues. The V end lost 3 bases, the J end lost 1 base, and 5 bases lay between the germline ends. Here the CDR3 DNA reads TGTGCCAGTAGTATTTTGGGCACAGATACGCAGTATTTT. Protein product: CASSILGTDTQYF.

This clonotype was counted a few times. CDR3: CSARDLGGASYNEQFF. The CDR3 bases are TGCAGTGCTAGAGATCTCGGGGGGGCCTCCTACAATGAGCAGTTCTTC. The rearrangement uses TRBV20-1 and TRBJ2-1, with 8 nucleotides matching TRBD2. This CDR3 has 16 residues. The V and J ends lost 0 bases and 0 bases, in that order; junction bases with no gene match: 4. CDR1 and CDR2 (germline): DFQATT, SNEGSKA (reference sequence).

There are many counts of this clonotype. The rearrangement joins TRBV4-3 to TRBJ2-3, with 11 bases that match TRBD1. Germline values: CDR1 LGHNA, CDR2 YSLEER. The CDR3 has 19 amino acids. V was clipped by 2 bases and J by 0 bases; unmatched bases: 10. CDR3 coding DNA: TGCGCCAGCAGCCAAACGACTGGGACAGGGGGGTACAGCACAGATACGCAGTATTTT. Protein product: CASSQTTGTGGYSTDTQYF.

This clonotype occurred many times. The genes are TRBV4-2 and TRBJ2-3, with D unresolved. This CDR3 spans 16 amino acids. Germline CDR1 is LGHNA and CDR2 is YNFKEQ. Trimming took 4 bases from V and 1 from J, leaving 15 bases between them. The CDR3 nucleotides are TGTGCCAGCAGCCCAAGCTCGAGCGTAGGCACAGATACGCAGTATTTT. Its protein is CASSPSSSVGTDTQYF.

The table lists this clonotype with many counts. The V gene is TRBV29-1, the J gene TRBJ2-1; D is tentatively TRBD1 or TRBD2 (5 bases each). V was shortened by 5 bases and J by 5 bases, with 22 bases between the two germline ends. Germline CDR1 and CDR2: SQVTM and ANQGSEA. The CDR3 is 16 residues long. The CDR3 loop is CSVFVLGEPTHNEQFF. DNA for the CDR3: TGCAGCGTTTTCGTTTTGGGGGAACCCACACACAATGAGCAGTTCTTC.

There are a few counts of this clonotype. The genes are TRBV3-1 and TRBJ2-5; 11 positions match TRBD2. CDR3 length equals 18 residues. Trimming removed 4 bases from V and 4 bases from J; junction bases left unmatched: 14. The germline CDR1 and CDR2 sequences are LGHDT and YNNKEL (reference sequence). Written as DNA, the CDR3 is TGTGCCAGCAGCCTATCAATTTTAGCGGGAGGGCCCCGAGAGACCCAGTACTTC. Translating gives CASSLSILAGGPRETQYF.

This chain joins TRBV12-3 or TRBV12-4 and TRBJ2-1; possible D gene TRBD2, 5 bases. Trimming cost V 11 bases and J 4 bases, with 21 bases left between them. This CDR3 has 15 amino acids. The CDR3 region is CACRRGGPLYNEQFF. The CDR3 nucleotides are TGTGCCTGTCGGCGCGGCGGGCCCCTATACAATGAGCAGTTCTTC.

This clonotype turned up a few times. V and J are TRBV7-2 and TRBJ2-1; 10 bases are shared with TRBD2. V lost 5 bases and J lost 6; bases outside the gene matches: 13. The V gene's germline CDR1 is SGHTA and CDR2 FQGNSA. The CDR3 consists of 17 residues. The CDR3 loop reads CASSRYPLAGVTNEQFF. The DNA for the CDR3 is TGTGCCAGCAGCCGTTACCCCCTAGCGGGAGTGACCAATGAGCAGTTCTTC.

The V and J genes are TRBV28 and TRBJ2-7; tentatively, D is TRBD2 (5 bases). Trimming stripped 3 bases from V and 3 bases from J, with 12 bases between. This CDR3 is 14 amino acids long. Germline CDR1 and CDR2: MDHEN and SYDVKM. DNA of the CDR3: TGTGCCAGCAGTTTCTTCGGGGTGGGCTACGAGCAGTACTTC. This gives the protein CASSFFGVGYEQYF.

Of note for this clonotype: A much bigger clone sits one base away, suggesting this may be a read error. This chain uses TRBV12-3 or TRBV12-4 with TRBJ1-3; TRBD1 matches 7 bases. The CDR3 totals 18 residues. CDR3 bases: TGTACCAGCAGTTTAGCGGAATCTCAGGGGGTTCCTGGAAACACCATATATTTT. This gives the protein CTSSLAESQGVPGNTIYF.

This chain connects TRBV11-2 to TRBJ2-1; unclear D gene. Germline lookup yields CDR1 SGHAT and CDR2 FQNNGV. The CDR3 runs 12 residues. With 2 bases removed from V and 10 bases from J, the gap between germline ends came to 9 bases. Here the CDR3 reads CASSLPTPEQFF. Here the CDR3 DNA reads TGTGCCAGCAGCTTACCCACGCCGGAGCAGTTCTTC. Looking up the rest from reference TRBV11-2 and TRBJ2-1 gives the full variable domain: EAGVAQSPRYKIIEKRQSVAFWCNPISGHATLYWYQQILGQGPKLLIQFQNNGVVDDSQLPKDRFSAERLKGVDSTLKIQPAKLEDSAVYLCASSLPTPEQFFGPGTRLTVL.

This clonotype showed up just a few times. The V call is TRBV28, the J call TRBJ1-5; no clear D gene. Deletions cut 4 bases from V and 4 bases from J, with 11 bases between. The CDR3 has 14 amino acids. Germline values: CDR1 MDHEN, CDR2 SYDVKM. CDR3 nucleotides: TGTGCCAGCAGTTCCCCCGGAGCGAATCAGCCCCAGCATTTT. Amino acids: CASSSPGANQPQHF.

This clonotype was observed many times. The chain carries TRBV29-1 and TRBJ2-1; maybe TRBD2 (6 bases). Trimming took 4 bases from V and 5 from J, leaving 27 bases between them. From germline, CDR1 is SQVTM and CDR2 ANQGSEA. CDR3 size: 18 residues. The CDR3 DNA is TGCAGCGTTGTAGGGTCTATATCGGGAGCGTCCATTGACAATGAGCAGTTCTTC. Translating gives CSVVGSISGASIDNEQFF.

The chain couples TRBV28 to TRBJ2-1; D may be TRBD2 (6 bases). The germline V gene encodes CDR1 MDHEN and CDR2 SYDVKM. The CDR3 runs to 11 residues. V was shortened by 8 bases and J by 10 bases, with 12 bases between the two germline ends. The CDR3 bases are TGTGCCAGCCAAAGAGGGAGGGAGCAGTTCTTC. Its protein product is CASQRGREQFF. The complete variable domain, with remaining parts taken from reference TRBV28 and TRBJ2-1, reads DVKVTQSSRYLVKRTGEKVFLECVQDMDHENMFWYRQDPGLGLRLIYFSYDVKMKEKGDIPEGYSVSREKKERFSLILESASTNQTSMYLCASQRGREQFFGPGTRLTVL.

This chain links TRBV7-8 with TRBJ2-7, with 8 positions matching TRBD2. Per the germline V gene, CDR1 is SGHVS and CDR2 is FQNEAQ. This CDR3 contains 15 residues. V trimming: 2 bases; J trimming: 3 bases; junction bases outside the gene matches: 6. CDR3 in amino acids: CASSLRTSHYYEQYF. DNA of the CDR3: TGTGCCAGCAGCTTAAGGACTAGCCATTACTACGAGCAGTACTTC.

This rearrangement joins TRBV7-2 to TRBJ2-3; 7 nucleotides match TRBD1. The CDR3 is 16 amino acids. Looked up from germline, CDR1 is SGHTA and CDR2 is FQGNSA. The J segment lost 2 bases and the V segment lost 5 bases, leaving 10 bases of the junction unmatched. CDR3 sequence reads: CASSLRDRAYTDTQYF. The CDR3 nucleotides read TGTGCCAGCAGCCTAAGAGACAGGGCATACACAGATACGCAGTATTTT.

This clonotype was observed a handful of times. The chain employs TRBV6-1 and TRBJ2-5; 7 nucleotides match TRBD1. Germline V CDR1 and CDR2: MNHNS, SASEGT. The trim removed 6 bases at V and 2 bases at J, leaving 9 bases unmatched. The CDR3 runs 15 residues. The CDR3 protein is CASSSKTRGQETQYF. The CDR3 DNA follows: TGTGCCAGCAGCTCGAAAACCAGGGGGCAAGAGACCCAGTACTTC.